This note documents a single T cell receptor beta chain sequence. Its antigen target is currently unknown. Per-nucleotide qualities are absent, and no much larger clonotype sits a single base away. The collaborating institutions used their own protocols to collect whole blood in K2EDTA tubes. For TCRbeta analysis, collaborator samples were shipped as frozen whole blood, as isolated PBMCs, or as DNA extracted from either sample type. The sample is drawn from a study of blood T cell repertoires in COVID-19 (TCRdb year 2020). For the wider study: Collaborator samples came from the United States, Italy and Spain and covered acute and convalescent phases of COVID-19. Deeply sampled blood TCRbeta repertoires from subjects exposed to, actively infected with, or recovered from COVID-19 were included in the dataset. The samples were drawn from the first 160 participants of the ongoing ImmuneRACE study and from about 1,200 subjects provided by 6 global collaborators. HLA class I and class II types, where available, came from metadata supplied by the sample provider rather than from assay-based typing. The repertoires were released in a freely available public database meant as a resource for research on the immune response to SARS-CoV-2. Nearly every sample came with metadata listing a de-identified subject ID, COVID-19 status, age in years and sex. The prospective study material was composed of cDNA or gDNA derived from T cells, B-cell-depleted T cells, or PBMCs. Study-wide conclusions, independent of this receptor: How much clinical and demographic metadata was included differed by source and by participant, and the metadata was provided uncurated.

The cysteine opens and the phenylalanine closes a CDR3 of 15 amino acids. Solely the CDR3 DNA is kept, with 45 bases framed from the first base. V drops 5 bases and J drops 3 bases, leaving 16 bases in between. Per the germline V gene, MGHDK is the CDR1 and SYGVNS is the CDR2. TCRbeta CDR3 regions were amplified from genomic DNA using the immunoSEQ Assay, a bias-controlled multiplex PCR. Regarding the original processing steps: Within the assay, amplification of reference gene primers was used to estimate how many nucleated cells each sample contained. To quantify the absolute abundance of each unique TCRbeta CDR3 rearrangement, sequence reads were collapsed and filtered. For each sample, productive Simpson clonality was calculated as the square root of Simpson's diversity index across productive rearrangements. Imported from immuneACCESS, the table was reduced by TCRdb to in-frame sequences with V and J called. These copies leave out some clones; in studies compared against another copy, an unresolved V gene accounts for under half, and the cause of the remainder is not known. Clonal size and the V and J genes are those of that table, whereas D and trimming came from the DNA. This sample has a few hundred thousand clones in its table, and 83% of those were observed once. The ten largest make up 1.2% of the sample.

Rearrangement joined TRBV25-1 to TRBJ1-1, with a tentative D gene TRBD1 over 5 matching bases. Sequenced: peripheral blood. The receptor's source is a woman aged 45-60 years with acute or convalescent COVID-19. The CDR3 protein is CASSNPGTGDTEAFF. The DNA is as follows: TGTGCCAGCAGTAATCCCGGGACGGGAGACACTGAAGCTTTCTTT.